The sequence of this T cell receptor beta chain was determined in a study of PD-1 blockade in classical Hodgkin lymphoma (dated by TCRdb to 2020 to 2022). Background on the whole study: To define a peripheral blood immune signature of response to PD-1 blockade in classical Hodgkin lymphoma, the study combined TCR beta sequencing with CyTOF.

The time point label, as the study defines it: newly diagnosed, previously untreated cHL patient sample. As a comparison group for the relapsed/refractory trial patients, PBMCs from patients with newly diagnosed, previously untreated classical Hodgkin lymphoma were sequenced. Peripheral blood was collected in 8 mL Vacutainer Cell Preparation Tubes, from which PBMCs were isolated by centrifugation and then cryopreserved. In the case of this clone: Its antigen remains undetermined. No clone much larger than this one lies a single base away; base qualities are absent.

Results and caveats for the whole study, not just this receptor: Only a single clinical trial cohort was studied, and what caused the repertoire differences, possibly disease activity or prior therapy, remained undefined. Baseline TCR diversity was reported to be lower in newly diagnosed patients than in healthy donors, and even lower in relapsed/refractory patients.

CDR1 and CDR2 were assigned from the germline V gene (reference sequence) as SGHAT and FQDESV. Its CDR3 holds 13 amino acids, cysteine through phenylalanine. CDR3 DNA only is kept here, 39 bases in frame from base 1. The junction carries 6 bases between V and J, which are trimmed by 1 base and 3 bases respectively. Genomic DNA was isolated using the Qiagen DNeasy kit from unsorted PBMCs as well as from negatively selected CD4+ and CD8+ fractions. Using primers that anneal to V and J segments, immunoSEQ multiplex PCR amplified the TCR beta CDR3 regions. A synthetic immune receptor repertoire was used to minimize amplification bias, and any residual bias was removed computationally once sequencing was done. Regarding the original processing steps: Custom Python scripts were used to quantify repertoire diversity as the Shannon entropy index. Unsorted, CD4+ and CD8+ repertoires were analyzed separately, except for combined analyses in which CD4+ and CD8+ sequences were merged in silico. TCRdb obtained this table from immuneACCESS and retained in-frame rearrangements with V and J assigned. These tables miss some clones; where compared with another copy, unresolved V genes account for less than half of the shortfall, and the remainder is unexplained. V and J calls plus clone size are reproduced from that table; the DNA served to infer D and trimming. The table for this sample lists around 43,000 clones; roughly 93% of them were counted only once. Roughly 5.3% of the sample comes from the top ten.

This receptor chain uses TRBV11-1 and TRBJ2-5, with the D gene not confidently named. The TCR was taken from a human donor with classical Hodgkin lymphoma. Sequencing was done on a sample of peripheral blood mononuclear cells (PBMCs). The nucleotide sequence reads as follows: TGTGCCAGCAGCTTAGAACAAAAAGAGACCCAGTACTTC. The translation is CASSLEQKETQYF.